These 25 T cell receptor beta chains came from one sample sequenced in a study of T cell clonality in common variable immunodeficiency (dated by TCRdb to between 2014 and 2016). The protocol used for the library was the immunoSEQ multiplex PCR assay. TCRdb limited this immuneACCESS table to in-frame rearrangements with V and J called. A share of clones is missing; checked studies link under half to unresolved V genes, and the rest is unexplained. For this sample, more than 30,000 clones appear and none is a singleton. The ten largest make up 0.8% to 1% of the sample. Sequenced sample: peripheral blood mononuclear cells. The receptors were sampled from a person between 18 and 75 years old in good health.

Details on this clone: The read ends 3 residues early relative to the CDR3; the germline J gene fills the gap. J is TRBJ2-2 and V is TRBV7-9; D possibly matches TRBD1 or TRBD2 (7 bases each). This CDR3 region has 14 residues. The germline gives CDR1 SEHNR, CDR2 FQNEAQ (reference sequence). The DNA read from the CDR3 is TGTTCCGGACGAAGACAGGGAGGGGATGAAAAG. This sequence encodes CSGRRQGGDEK. The whole CDR3 sequence is CSGRRQGGDEKLFF.

There are many counts of this clone. The missing CDR3 end, 3 residues past where the read stops, is filled in from the germline J gene. The rearrangement uses TRBV19 and TRBJ1-1; TRBD1 matches 8 bases. V lost 5 bases to trimming and J lost 1 base; unmatched junction nucleotides: 6. Looked up from germline, CDR1 is LNHDA and CDR2 is SQIVND (reference sequence). There are 15 residues in the CDR3. Partial CDR3 DNA: TGTGCCAGTAGTCTACCGGGACAGGAGAACACTGAA. Translated: CASSLPGQENTE. The CDR3 reads in full as CASSLPGQENTEAFF.

This clone was observed at least ten times. The missing CDR3 end, 3 residues past where the read stops, is filled in from the germline J gene. V and J are TRBV20-1 and TRBJ2-1, with 14 nucleotides matching TRBD2. With 3 bases clipped from V and 4 bases from J, the junction kept 5 bases outside the gene matches. CDR1 and CDR2 (germline): DFQATT, SNEGSKA (reference sequence). The CDR3 loop spans 16 amino acids. The CDR3 here is CSARGLAGVSYNEQFF. The DNA read from the CDR3 is TGCAGTGCTAGGGGACTAGCGGGAGTATCGTACAATGAG.

This clone appeared many times. The read is 3 residues too short to cover the CDR3 end, so that end is filled in from the germline J gene. The chain recombines TRBV20-1 with TRBJ1-1; TRBD1 is a possible D gene (6 bases). Germline loops: CDR1 DFQATT, CDR2 SNEGSKA (reference sequence). This CDR3 spans 14 amino acids. The V gene lost 2 bases and the J gene lost 0 bases, with 10 bases spanning the gap. Incomplete CDR3 DNA: TGCAGTGCTAGAACAGGGCTCATGAACACTGAA. It encodes CSARTGLMNTE. The whole CDR3 is CSARTGLMNTEAFF.

This clone was observed at least ten times. The DNA ends 3 residues before the CDR3 does, and the rest of the CDR3 is filled in from the germline J gene. The rearrangement uses TRBV5-1 and TRBJ1-1; 7 bases map to TRBD1. This CDR3 comprises 14 residues. Germline-derived CDR1 and CDR2 are SGHRS and YFSETQ. Trimming took 2 bases from V and 0 from J; bases not matched to a gene: 1. The CDR3 region is CASSFTGVNTEAFF. CDR3 bases read: TGCGCCAGCAGCTTTACAGGGGTGAACACTGAA.

This clone was observed many times. The read terminates 3 residues before the CDR3 end, so the remaining end is supplied by the germline J gene. The same CDR3 is also encoded by other DNA sequences in this sample. This chain joins TRBV19 and TRBJ2-7; D possibly matches TRBD1 or TRBD2 (5 bases each). The ends were cut back, 3 bases at V and 3 bases at J, with 12 bases in the middle. The CDR3 loop spans 14 amino acids. Germline V gene data show CDR1 as LNHDA and CDR2 as SQIVND (reference sequence). CDR3: CASSIGSGSYEQYF. CDR3 DNA, as far as it was read: TGTGCCAGTAGTATTGGGTCAGGGAGCTACGAG.

This clone was picked up many times. From the germline J gene comes the end of the CDR3, since the read stops 3 residues before it. V is TRBV19 and J is TRBJ1-5, with 8 bases aligning to TRBD1. The V and J ends lost 4 bases and 7 bases, in that order; junction bases with no gene match: 3. The CDR3 runs 13 residues. Germline CDR1 reads LNHDA; CDR2 reads SQIVND (reference sequence). This chain's CDR3 is CASSTQGAQPQHF. The covered CDR3 bases are TGTGCCAGTAGTACCCAGGGGGCCCAGCCC. Drawing the rest from reference TRBV19 and TRBJ1-5, the complete variable domain is DGGITQSPKYLFRKEGQNVTLSCEQNLNHDAMYWYRQDPGQGLRLIYYSQIVNDFQKGDIAEGYSVSREKKESFPLTVTSAQKNPTAFYLCASSTQGAQPQHFGDGTRLSIL.

Concerning this clone: With the read ending 3 residues before the CDR3 end, the germline J gene is used to fill in that end. The chain carries TRBV5-1 and TRBJ2-3; 7 bases agree with TRBD2. V was clipped by 0 bases and J by 1 base; unmatched bases: 8. The CDR3 is made up of 17 amino acids. CDR1 and CDR2 from the germline V gene are SGHRS and YFSETQ. The part of the CDR3 DNA that was read is TGCGCCAGCAGCTTGGGCGGGGGAGCGGGGCGCACAGATACG. It yields the protein CASSLGGGAGRTDT. The complete CDR3 sequence is CASSLGGGAGRTDTQYF.

This clone was observed many times. The read stops 3 residues short of the end of the CDR3; the missing end is completed from the germline J gene. J is TRBJ2-5 and V is TRBV5-1; maybe TRBD1 (6 bases). Germline-derived CDR1 and CDR2 are SGHRS and YFSETQ. The CDR3 runs to 14 residues. The V gene lost 4 bases and the J gene lost 1 base, with 11 bases spanning the gap. Here the CDR3 reads CASSERDTQETQYF. CDR3 DNA (partial): TGCGCCAGCAGCGAACGGGACACCCAAGAGACC.

This clone was seen ten or more times. The CDR3 end falls 3 residues outside the read, so it is completed with the germline J gene. This chain uses TRBV20-1 with TRBJ2-3; TRBD1 aligns across 11 bases. Germline V gives CDR1 DFQATT, CDR2 SNEGSKA (reference sequence). The CDR3 spans 15 residues. J gave up 2 bases and V 6 bases, and 7 bases lay outside the gene matches. Partial CDR3 DNA: TGCAGTGCGTCGGACAGGGGGCGATCCACAGATACG. Its translation: CSASDRGRSTDT. In full, the CDR3 reads CSASDRGRSTDTQYF.

This clone was observed at least ten times. The missing CDR3 end, 3 residues past where the read stops, is filled in from the germline J gene. The rearrangement joins TRBV20-1 to TRBJ1-5; D is unclear. The V gene lost 0 bases and the J gene lost 0 bases, with 6 bases spanning the gap. The CDR3 has 14 amino acids. CDR1 and CDR2 from the germline V gene are DFQATT and SNEGSKA (reference sequence). The DNA read from the CDR3 is TGCAGTGCTAGAGAGGCAGTTAGCAATCAGCCC. It codes for CSAREAVSNQP. The entire CDR3 protein reads CSAREAVSNQPQHF.

This clone was observed many times. The DNA read from the CDR3 is TGCAGTGCGGGGGGGCGAGGATTCACAGATACG. The encoded protein is CSAGGRGFTDT. The entire CDR3 reads CSAGGRGFTDTQYF. This chain links TRBV20-1 with TRBJ2-3; D might be TRBD2 (7 bases). The CDR3 extends 3 residues past the end of the read, so its final part is completed from the germline J gene. This CDR3 has 14 amino acids. Germline V gene sequence: CDR1 DFQATT, CDR2 SNEGSKA (reference sequence). Between the trimmed V and J ends, which lost 6 bases and 2 bases, there was a span of 15 bases.

This clone was counted ten times or more. The read ends 3 residues before the CDR3 terminus; that terminus is restored from the germline J gene. This chain connects TRBV11-3 to TRBJ2-3; weak D call: TRBD1 (6 bases). This CDR3 region has 15 residues. The germline V gene encodes CDR1 SGHNT and CDR2 YENEEA. V was cut by 5 bases and J by 8 bases, with 20 bases left in between. CDR3 amino acids: CASSPGQQLGGTQYF. Partial CDR3 DNA: TGTGCCAGCAGCCCAGGACAGCAACTGGGTGGTACG.

In this sample, this clone turned up many times. The read halts 3 residues ahead of the CDR3 end, with the missing end drawn from the germline J gene. This rearrangement joins TRBV5-6 to TRBJ2-7; TRBD2 agrees at 10 bases. CDR3 length: 15 amino acids. Germline CDR1 is SGHDT and CDR2 is YYEEEE. V gave up 1 base and J gave up 2 bases; unmatched junction bases: 3. CDR3 DNA, as far as it was read: TGTGCCAGCAGCTTGAACAGCGGGAGGGCCTACGAG. It encodes CASSLNSGRAYE. The whole CDR3 region reads CASSLNSGRAYEQYF. Full variable domain (rest looked up from reference TRBV5-6 and TRBJ2-7): DAGVTQSPTHLIKTRGQQVTLRCSPKSGHDTVSWYQQALGQGPQFIFQYYEEEERQRGNFPDRFSGHQFPNYSSELNVNALLLGDSALYLCASSLNSGRAYEQYFGPGTRLTVT.

This clone was detected ten times or more. The CDR3 end is not reached by the read, which stops 3 residues before it; the germline J gene fills it in. The chain combines TRBV9 with TRBJ1-2; the D is unclear. Looked up from germline, CDR1 is SGDLS and CDR2 is YYNGEE. The CDR3 length is 12 residues. The V gene lost 1 base and the J gene lost 2 bases, with 3 bases spanning the gap. The CDR3 sequence is CASSVQNYGYTF. CDR3 DNA (partial): TGTGCCAGCAGCGTACAAAACTATGGC.

This clone showed up many times. The read ends 3 residues before the CDR3 terminus; that terminus is restored from the germline J gene. The J gene is TRBJ2-5, the V gene TRBV20-1; 8 bases map to TRBD1. Germline V gene lookup returns CDR1 DFQATT and CDR2 SNEGSKA (reference sequence). The length of the CDR3 is 16 residues. V gave up 0 bases and J gave up 1 base; unmatched junction bases: 7. The CDR3 is CSARDPYRGVQETQYF. Incomplete CDR3 DNA: TGCAGTGCTAGAGATCCCTACAGGGGGGTCCAAGAGACC.

A remark on this clone: The CDR3 end lies 3 residues beyond the end of the read and is filled in from the germline J gene. The chain uses TRBV10-2 and TRBJ1-4, with a weak D call TRBD1 (6 bases). Germline-derived CDR1 and CDR2 are WSHSY and SAAADI. Trimming pared 6 bases from V and 4 bases from J, leaving 12 bases between. The CDR3 has 14 residues. Partial CDR3 DNA: TGCGCCAGCAGGAAACAGGGACGTAATGAAAAA. Protein: CASRKQGRNEK. The entire CDR3 sequence reads CASRKQGRNEKLFF.

Ten or more counts support this clone. Sequencing ends 3 residues short of the CDR3 end; the germline J gene provides the rest. The V and J genes are TRBV30 and TRBJ2-1; 9 bases agree with TRBD1. CDR1 is GTSNPN, CDR2 SVGIG, per germline (reference sequence). This CDR3 comprises 15 residues. Germline trimming cut 4 bases from V and 8 bases from J; bases unmatched to any gene: 12. The CDR3 loop is CAWTGPTGGFDEQFF. Incomplete CDR3 DNA: TGTGCCTGGACCGGACCGACAGGGGGATTCGATGAG.

This clone was observed many times. The read ends 3 residues shy of where the CDR3 ends; the end is completed using the germline J gene. The chain carries TRBV7-9 and TRBJ2-1, with D perhaps TRBD2 (6 bases). V was shortened by 4 bases and J by 5 bases, with 15 bases between the two germline ends. Germline CDR1 is SEHNR and CDR2 is FQNEAQ (reference sequence). The CDR3 spans 15 residues. The CDR3 is CASSSPGGTHNEQFF. CDR3 DNA, as far as it was read: TGTGCCAGCAGCTCCCCCGGGGGAACGCACAATGAG.

The sample holds many counts of this clone. Read sequence stops 3 residues before the CDR3 end, and the germline J gene provides the missing end. The J gene is TRBJ1-4, the V gene TRBV7-9, with D tentatively TRBD1 (6 bases). Deletions cut 6 bases from V and 3 bases from J, with 11 bases between. This CDR3 region has 14 residues. The germline gives CDR1 SEHNR, CDR2 FQNEAQ (reference sequence). CDR3 protein: CASRPGTSNEKLFF. CDR3 DNA (partial): TGTGCCAGCAGGCCCGGGACATCTAATGAAAAA.

Ten or more counts support this clone. The CDR3 end falls 3 residues outside the read, so it is completed with the germline J gene. The rearrangement joins TRBV6-1 to TRBJ1-1, with TRBD1 matching over 10 bases. CDR1 and CDR2 (germline): MNHNS, SASEGT. After removal of 2 bases from V and 1 base from J, the junction contained 1 base not matched to a gene. The CDR3 is 15 amino acids. CDR3: CASSERQGANTEAFF. The sequenced part of the CDR3 DNA is TGTGCCAGCAGTGAAAGACAGGGGGCGAACACTGAA.

This clone was seen ten or more times. The read finishes 3 residues shy of the CDR3 end, and the germline J gene is used to complete it. The chain links TRBV5-1 to TRBJ1-1, with D perhaps matching TRBD1 (6 bases). Trimming removed 5 bases from V and 5 bases from J, with 13 bases in between. Germline V gene data show CDR1 as SGHRS and CDR2 as YFSETQ. The CDR3 runs 13 residues. Partial CDR3 DNA: TGCGCCAGCAGGGGGGCCTCCCATACTGAA. Protein: CASRGASHTE. The whole CDR3 protein reads CASRGASHTEAFF.

This clone was recorded many times. The DNA ends 3 residues before the CDR3 does, and the rest of the CDR3 is filled in from the germline J gene. The chain uses TRBV12-3 or TRBV12-4 and TRBJ2-3; no firm D call. V dropped 2 bases and J dropped 2 bases, with 5 bases sitting between them. This CDR3 has 13 residues. CDR3 loop: CASSLSSTDTQYF. Incomplete CDR3 DNA: TGTGCCAGCAGTTTATCGTCCACAGATACG.

This clone was found many times. The sample has other DNA sequences that encode this CDR3 too. The CDR3 DNA, read in part, is TGCGCCAGCAGCTTGGGGGGGACAGGGGAGACC. It codes for CASSLGGTGET. The full CDR3 is CASSLGGTGETQYF. V usage is TRBV5-1 and J usage is TRBJ2-5; 9 bases are shared with TRBD1. The read finishes 3 residues shy of the CDR3 end, and the germline J gene is used to complete it. The germline V gene has CDR1 SGHRS and CDR2 YFSETQ. The CDR3 loop spans 14 amino acids. The trim removed 0 bases at V and 5 bases at J, leaving 2 bases unmatched.

This clone was recorded many times. The missing CDR3 end, 3 residues past where the read stops, is filled in from the germline J gene. This chain joins TRBV14 and TRBJ2-3; the match to TRBD1 covers 9 bases. Germline values: CDR1 SGHDN, CDR2 FVKESK. Unmatched junction bases numbered 10, after V lost 1 base and J lost 8 bases. The CDR3 length is 16 residues. This CDR3 is CASSQGTGQGKGTQYF. The sequenced part of the CDR3 DNA is TGTGCCAGCAGCCAAGGGACAGGACAGGGGAAGGGTACG.